Each of the 8 T cell receptor beta chains below was sequenced from the same sample in a study of shared clonotypes between healthy human individuals. TCRdb keeps only in-frame clones here, not all; method: immunoSEQ multiplex PCR. The repertoire holds approximately 1.9 million clones, with roughly 93% as singletons. CD45RO-negative CD8 cells positively selected for CCR7 made up the naive population, which excluded terminally differentiated effector memory CD45RA+ cells. Source material: naive CD8+ T cells from PBMCs. The receptor source for this set is a man aged 18 to 35 in good health. Some clones in this sample may be carry-over from other donors' samples.

The chain combines TRBV28 with TRBJ2-5; D not certain. The CDR3 loop spans 15 amino acids. Trimming shortened V by 2 bases and J by 4 bases, and 14 bases separated the two germline ends. Germline V gives CDR1 MDHEN, CDR2 SYDVKM. The CDR3 nucleotides read TGTGCCAGCAGTTTAAGTCTCCGGATTGGAGAGACCCAGTACTTC. Encoded protein: CASSLSLRIGETQYF.

The gene calls are TRBV30 and TRBJ1-5; D is unclear. Germline V lookup: CDR1 GTSNPN, CDR2 SVGIG (reference sequence). V lost 0 bases, J lost 14 bases, and 14 bases lay in between. This CDR3 spans 12 amino acids. The CDR3 is CAWSVLSGIKHF. CDR3 bases: TGTGCCTGGAGTGTACTCTCGGGGATTAAGCATTTT.

This clone was seen a single time. This sequence joins TRBV5-1 and TRBJ2-2; D unclear. The CDR3 has 15 residues. The V end was cut by 0 bases, the J end by 2 bases, with 8 bases between. Germline-derived CDR1 and CDR2 are SGHRS and YFSETQ. Here the CDR3 reads CASSLGSTNTGELFF. The DNA for the CDR3 is TGCGCCAGCAGCTTGGGTTCGACAAACACCGGGGAGCTGTTTTTT.

This chain connects TRBV7-9 to TRBJ2-2, with a weak D call TRBD1 (6 bases). Per germline, CDR1 SEHNR and CDR2 FQNEAQ (reference sequence). The V gene lost 6 bases and the J gene lost 5 bases, with 10 bases spanning the gap. The CDR3 covers 13 residues. CDR3 in amino acids: CASRAGETGELFF. The CDR3 region has the DNA TGTGCCAGCAGAGCAGGGGAAACCGGGGAGCTGTTTTTT. Based on the CDR3 plus reference TRBV7-9 and TRBJ2-2, the full variable domain is DTGVSQNPRHKITKRGQNVTFRCDPISEHNRLYWYRQTLGQGPEFLTYFQNEAQLEKSRLLSDRFSAERPKGSFSTLEIQRTEQGDSAMYLCASRAGETGELFFGEGSRLTVL.

The chain has TRBV27 and TRBJ2-7; 8 bases match TRBD1. Germline loops: CDR1 MNHEY, CDR2 SMNVEV (reference sequence). The length of the CDR3 is 15 residues. Trimming at V came to 6 bases and at J to 0 bases, leaving 7 bases not matched to a gene. This chain's CDR3 is CASSPRTGNSYEQYF. CDR3 nucleotides: TGTGCCAGCAGCCCTCGGACAGGGAACTCCTACGAGCAGTACTTC.

The J gene is TRBJ1-3, the V gene TRBV4-1; D unclear. Germline loops: CDR1 MGHRA, CDR2 YSYEKL. The V end lost 1 base, the J end lost 0 bases, and 13 bases lay between the germline ends. This CDR3 is built from 17 residues. Here the CDR3 reads CASSQAEAPLSGNTIYF. CDR3 nucleotides: TGCGCCAGCAGCCAAGCGGAAGCCCCACTCTCTGGAAACACCATATATTTT.

The V and J genes are TRBV7-9 and TRBJ2-5; D unresolved. V lost 3 bases, J lost 4 bases, and 9 bases lay in between. The CDR3 contains 13 residues. Germline assignment: CDR1 SEHNR and CDR2 FQNEAQ (reference sequence). CDR3 region: CASSLLTVETQYF. CDR3 nucleotide sequence: TGTGCCAGCAGCTTGTTAACAGTAGAGACCCAGTACTTC.

The chain uses TRBV5-8 and TRBJ2-7, with D perhaps assigned TRBD1 or TRBD2 (5 bases each). V lost 4 bases and J 7 bases, leaving 12 bases between the germline ends. Looked up from germline, CDR1 is SGHTS and CDR2 is YDEGEE. This CDR3 has 12 amino acids. DNA of the CDR3: TGTGCCAGCAGCCACCCCGGGACGGAGCAGTACTTC. This codes for CASSHPGTEQYF.